The T cell receptor beta chain under discussion was sequenced for a study of T cell responses to AZD1222 COVID-19 vaccine (dated by TCRdb to the early 2020s). Concerning the study at large: AZD1222 recipients with second doses at about 4 weeks or about 12 weeks were pooled, because spike-specific TCR depth and breadth did not differ between schedules. A total of 233 trial participants underwent TCR sequencing, of whom approximately 200 had received two doses of AZD1222 and about 25 had received two doses of the MenACWY control vaccine. Trial participants were enrolled by age into subgroups of 18-55, 56-69 and 70-plus years, and roughly 150, 30 and 60 TCR-sequenced participants, respectively, were included in these subgroups.

The CDR3 regions of human TCRbeta chains were analyzed by immunosequencing. Regarding the original processing steps: TCRs in the repertoires were matched against a reference library of SARS-CoV-2-specific TCRs that had been generated with the MIRA antigen-specificity platform. Breadth meant the fraction of unique TCRs that were SARS-CoV-2-associated, whereas depth meant the fraction of total T cells that were SARS-CoV-2-associated. Using the MIRA data, each spike-specific TCR was assigned both to the spike region to which the TCR was reactive and to a CD4 or CD8 class. Log10-transformed breadth and depth values were compared by one-way ANOVA with Sidak's multiple comparisons tests. The immuneACCESS repertoire file appears here via TCRdb, limited to in-frame rearrangements. These files lack a portion of the clones; in checked studies, under half of the deficit traces to unresolved V genes, and the cause of the others is not known. The DNA gave D and trimming, while V, J and clone size come from that table. Present in this sample are over 110,000 clones, more than 80% of which were seen just once. About 1.5% of the sample is held by the ten biggest clonotypes.

Points on this clone: This clone's antigen is unknown. One base away there is no much larger clone; base qualities are not given.

The paper as a whole reports these results and caveats: Because no day 14 peak-response samples were available, repertoires were characterized only after the peak T cell response. A significant rise in spike-specific TCR breadth and depth was observed after two AZD1222 doses relative to day 0 and relative to MenACWY recipients. The 56-69-year group was small, and its depth increase did not reach significance, likely because of low power. Most participants were white British and females outnumbered males, and the authors suggested that clonal diversity may have been underestimated. Conclusions about previously exposed vaccinees are limited, since just 6 or 7 AZD1222 recipients were seropositive for SARS-CoV-2 at baseline. CD4 TCRs associated with the vaccine covered the entire spike protein, and the dominant responses were in regions 160-218 and 743-854. Nearly half of unique spike-specific TCRs reportedly recognized epitopes outside regions mutated in the B.1.351 and B.1.1.7 variants.

The germline V gene sets CDR1 to SGHVS and CDR2 to FQNEAQ. Counted from cysteine to phenylalanine, this CDR3 has 13 amino acids. Only the CDR3 region is kept as DNA, spanning 39 bases read in frame from base 1. The germline V and J ends show losses of 5 bases and 6 bases respectively, and no gene match explains 5 bases of the junction. This specimen's time point label, per the study, means: baseline before first vaccination. Samples from vaccinated people were obtained from the UK trials COV001 and COV002, which included a single-blind randomized controlled phase 2/3 trial of AZD1222 (ChAdOx1 nCoV-19) in healthy adults. Trial participant PBMC samples were collected at day 0 and day 28 after the second dose for TCRbeta chain sequencing.

Recombination connected TRBV7-8 to TRBJ2-7, with TRBD2 matching 9 junction bases. Sequencing used peripheral blood, obtained on day 0 of AZD1222 vaccination. This clonotype was obtained from an adult in good health. The CDR3 loop reads CASSGLARSEQYF. The base sequence is TGTGCCAGCAGCGGACTAGCGAGGAGCGAGCAGTACTTC.